This TCR beta chain was profiled in a study of graft-versus-host responses after intestinal transplantation. Overall study: Recipients were given multivisceral, liver-intestinal, or isolated intestinal transplants. The study, taken as a whole, reports: The marrow of recipients harbored GvH clones, and ileum or blood showed some of them first.

Between the trimmed V and J ends, which lost 8 bases and 4 bases, there was a span of 18 bases. Germline CDR1 is ENHRY and CDR2 is SYGVKD. The CDR3 is 14 amino acids. The table came from immunoSEQ multiplex PCR; TCRdb's copy has only in-frame clones and leaves some out. Among some 86,000 clones listed, 90% to 95% were seen once. Worth noting for this clone: What it binds is unknown.

This receptor was identified in a human donor who received an intestinal transplant. This specimen was unstimulated CD8+ T cells sorted from spleen or lymph node cells, taken before intestinal transplant. The V gene is TRBV10-3, the J gene TRBJ2-7, with D tentatively TRBD1 (6 bases). The DNA for the CDR3 is TGTGCCATCCGGGACACAAAACGGGTATACGAGCAGTACTTC. Translation gives CAIRDTKRVYEQYF.